Listed here are 13 T cell receptor beta chains from one sample, sequenced in a study of T cell repertoires in cytomegalovirus infection. TCRdb re-called the reads through MiXCR, storing one row per CDR3 protein. The table records around 71,000 distinct CDR3 sequences, 20% of them present only once. These receptors have no known antigen. The sample here was CD8+ T cells from cultured PBMCs, taken from culture after CMV antigen stimulation. The receptors originated from a human donor in good health (CMV status not recorded). Some clones in this sample may be carry-over from other donors' samples.

J is TRBJ2-3 and V is TRBV7-2; D may match TRBD1 or TRBD2 (6 bases each). From germline, CDR1 is SGHTA and CDR2 FQGNSA. The CDR3 spans 15 residues. V gave up 6 bases and J gave up 8 bases, with 21 bases separating them. The CDR3 nucleotides read TGTGCCAGCAGATCTAGGGACATTGGAGGGAGTACGCAGTATTTT. This gives the protein CASRSRDIGGSTQYF.

This clonotype turned up a few times. CDR3 region: CASSLVPKIGYEQYF. The CDR3 DNA sequence: TGTGCCAGCAGCTTAGTCCCAAAGATTGGGTACGAGCAGTACTTC. V usage is TRBV7-8 and J usage is TRBJ2-7; D call uncertain. The CDR3 contains 15 residues. Trimming cost V 1 base and J 4 bases, with 14 bases left between them. CDR1 SGHVS and CDR2 FQNEAQ come from the germline V gene.

The V call is TRBV2, the J call TRBJ1-5; D ambiguous. Germline CDR1 reads SNHLY; CDR2 reads FYNNEI. V lost 3 bases, J lost 0 bases, and 6 bases lay in between. The CDR3 is 14 residues long. CDR3 region: CASSDAYSNQPQHF. As DNA, the CDR3 is TGTGCCAGCAGTGATGCGTATAGCAATCAGCCCCAGCATTTT. Full variable domain (remainder filled in from reference TRBV2 and TRBJ1-5): EPEVTQTPSHQVTQMGQEVILRCVPISNHLYFYWYRQILGQKVEFLVSFYNNEISEKSEIFDDQFSVERPDGSNFTLKIRSTKLEDSAMYFCASSDAYSNQPQHFGDGTRLSIL.

This clonotype was detected only a few times. The chain carries TRBV7-8 and TRBJ2-7; the D gene is possibly TRBD1 (6 bases). This CDR3 comprises 17 residues. Germline V lookup: CDR1 SGHVS, CDR2 FQNEAQ. The V end lost 5 bases, the J end lost 3 bases, and 23 bases lay between the germline ends. The CDR3 region is CASSRTLQGSPLYEQYF. The DNA of the CDR3 is TGTGCCAGCAGCCGCACCTTACAGGGCTCCCCTCTCTACGAGCAGTACTTC.

The chain is built from TRBV4-3 and TRBJ1-2; D is possibly TRBD1 (5 bases). This CDR3 comprises 14 residues. Germline CDR1 reads LGHNA; CDR2 reads YSLEER. V was pared by 1 base and J by 3 bases, with 9 bases between. As DNA, the CDR3 is TGCGCCAGCAGCCAAGTCATGGGGGACTATGGCTACACCTTC. Its translation: CASSQVMGDYGYTF.

CDR3 DNA sequence: TGTGCCAGCAGCCTGGGGACAGGGGGTTACGTAGAGACCCAGTACTTC. Translating it yields CASSLGTGGYVETQYF. V gene TRBV7-2 combines with J gene TRBJ2-5; 11 nucleotides agree with TRBD1. The CDR3 is 16 residues long. V shed 5 bases and J 4 bases; nucleotides not matched to a gene: 9. CDR1 SGHTA and CDR2 FQGNSA come from the germline V gene.

This clonotype has more than one count but fewer than ten. The chain carries TRBV19 and TRBJ2-7, with 10 nucleotides matching TRBD1. Germline V lookup: CDR1 LNHDA, CDR2 SQIVND (reference sequence). The CDR3 sequence is 15 residues long. J lost 2 bases, V lost 7 bases, and 8 bases had no gene match. The CDR3 nucleotides read TGTGCCAGTACGGAGGGACAGGGGCCTGCCTACGAGCAGTACTTC. It yields the protein CASTEGQGPAYEQYF.

The chain joins TRBV6-2 or TRBV6-3 to TRBJ1-1; tentatively, D is TRBD1 (5 bases). The V end was cut by 7 bases, the J end by 0 bases, with 12 bases between. Germline loops: CDR1 MNHEY, CDR2 SVGEGT. The CDR3 contains 14 residues. CDR3 residues: CASIATVMNTEAFF. The CDR3, as DNA: TGTGCCAGCATCGCGACAGTAATGAACACTGAAGCTTTCTTT.

This clonotype has at least ten counts. The chain combines TRBV12-3 or TRBV12-4 with TRBJ1-6; maybe TRBD1 (6 bases). The CDR3 length is 13 residues. V was pared by 5 bases and J by 10 bases, with 12 bases between. CDR3 nucleotide sequence: TGTGCCAGCAGTACAGGGTGGAGGTCACCCCTCCACTTT. Protein: CASSTGWRSPLHF.

This clonotype has more than one count but fewer than ten. The gene calls are TRBV27 and TRBJ2-5; TRBD2 agrees at 10 bases. The CDR3 is 16 residues long. The germline V gene encodes CDR1 MNHEY and CDR2 SMNVEV (reference sequence). With V trimmed by 4 bases and J by 5 bases, 10 bases remained unmatched. The CDR3 here is CASSSSSGGARETQYF. CDR3 DNA: TGTGCCAGCAGTTCCTCGAGCGGGGGGGCTCGGGAGACCCAGTACTTC.

This sequence joins TRBV7-8 and TRBJ2-7, with 8 bases matching TRBD1. V dropped 3 bases and J dropped 4; count of bases not matched to a gene: 5. CDR1 and CDR2 (germline): SGHVS, FQNEAQ. The CDR3 is 14 residues long. The chain's CDR3 is CASSFLDREYEQYF. CDR3 DNA: TGTGCCAGCAGCTTCCTGGACAGGGAGTACGAGCAGTACTTC. Full variable domain (remainder filled in from reference TRBV7-8 and TRBJ2-7): GAGVSQSPRYKVAKRGQDVALRCDPISGHVSLFWYQQALGQGPEFLTYFQNEAQLDKSGLPSDRFFAERPEGSVSTLKIQRTQQEDSAVYLCASSFLDREYEQYFGPGTRLTVT.

A few counts support this clonotype. The CDR3 protein is CASSYPGTAGQPQHF. In DNA, the CDR3 is TGTGCCAGCAGTTACCCCGGGACGGCTGGACAGCCCCAGCATTTT. This chain joins TRBV6-6 and TRBJ1-5; TRBD1 is a possible D gene (5 bases). The CDR3 length is 15 residues. The germline V gene encodes CDR1 MNHNY and CDR2 SVGAGI (reference sequence). V was shortened by 2 bases and J by 7 bases, with 15 bases between the two germline ends.

This clonotype was seen only a few times. The V and J genes are TRBV7-2 and TRBJ2-1, with D possibly TRBD1 on 6 matching bases. Deletions cut 5 bases from V and 8 bases from J, with 22 bases between. The germline V gene encodes CDR1 SGHTA and CDR2 FQGNSA. The CDR3 is made up of 16 amino acids. Here the CDR3 DNA reads TGTGCCAGCAGCATCCACTACACCTTCAGGGGCCATGAGCAGTTCTTC. It yields the protein CASSIHYTFRGHEQFF.